This T cell receptor beta chain was captured in a study of blood T cells in healthy people across ages. The extraction recovered at least 5 micrograms of total RNA per sample. Alongside a J-beta primer mix, a sample-barcoded 5' primer served in a second PCR lasting roughly 7 to 11 cycles. From the 5' RACE reads, TCRdb called clonotypes with MiXCR, one entry per CDR3 protein. The profile shows under 1,000,000 distinct CDR3 sequences, 35% to 60% of them singletons. This clonotype turned up a few times. This receptor was identified in a man older than 75 in good health. The sequencing input was blood.

In DNA form, the CDR3 reads TGTGCCAGCAGCCAGACACTTAACTCCTACGAGCAGTACTTC. This codes for CASSQTLNSYEQYF. This sequence joins TRBV3-1 and TRBJ2-7; no reliable D call. The ends were cut back, 3 bases at V and 0 bases at J, with 9 bases in the middle. Looked up from germline, CDR1 is LGHDT and CDR2 is YNNKEL (reference sequence). The CDR3 sequence is 14 residues long.